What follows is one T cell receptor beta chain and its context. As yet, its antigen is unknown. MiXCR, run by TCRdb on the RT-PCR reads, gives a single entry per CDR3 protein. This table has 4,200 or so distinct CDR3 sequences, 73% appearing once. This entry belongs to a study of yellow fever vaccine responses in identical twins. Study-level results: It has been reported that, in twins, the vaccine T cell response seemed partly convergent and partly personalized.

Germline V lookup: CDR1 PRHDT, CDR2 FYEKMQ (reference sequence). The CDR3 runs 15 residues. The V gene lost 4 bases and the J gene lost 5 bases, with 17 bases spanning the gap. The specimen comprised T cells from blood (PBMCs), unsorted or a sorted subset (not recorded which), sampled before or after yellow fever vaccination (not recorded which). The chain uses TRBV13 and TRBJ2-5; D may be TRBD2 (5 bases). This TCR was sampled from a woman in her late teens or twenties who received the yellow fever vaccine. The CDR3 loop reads CASSSVGGHGETQYF. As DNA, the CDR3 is TGTGCCAGCAGCTCCGTTGGCGGGCACGGGGAGACCCAGTACTTC.